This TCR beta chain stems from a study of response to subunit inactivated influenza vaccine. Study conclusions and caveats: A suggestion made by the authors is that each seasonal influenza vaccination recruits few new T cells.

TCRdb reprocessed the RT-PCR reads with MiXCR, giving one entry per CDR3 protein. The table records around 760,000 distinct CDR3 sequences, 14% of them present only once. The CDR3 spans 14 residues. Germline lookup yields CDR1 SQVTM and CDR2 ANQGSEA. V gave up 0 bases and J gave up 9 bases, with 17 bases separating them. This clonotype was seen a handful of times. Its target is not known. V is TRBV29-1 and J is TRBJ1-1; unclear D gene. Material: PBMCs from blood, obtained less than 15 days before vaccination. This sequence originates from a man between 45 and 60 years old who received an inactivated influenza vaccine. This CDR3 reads CSVEDGINSKKAFF. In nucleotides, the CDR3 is TGCAGCGTTGAAGACGGGATCAACAGTAAGAAAGCTTTCTTT.